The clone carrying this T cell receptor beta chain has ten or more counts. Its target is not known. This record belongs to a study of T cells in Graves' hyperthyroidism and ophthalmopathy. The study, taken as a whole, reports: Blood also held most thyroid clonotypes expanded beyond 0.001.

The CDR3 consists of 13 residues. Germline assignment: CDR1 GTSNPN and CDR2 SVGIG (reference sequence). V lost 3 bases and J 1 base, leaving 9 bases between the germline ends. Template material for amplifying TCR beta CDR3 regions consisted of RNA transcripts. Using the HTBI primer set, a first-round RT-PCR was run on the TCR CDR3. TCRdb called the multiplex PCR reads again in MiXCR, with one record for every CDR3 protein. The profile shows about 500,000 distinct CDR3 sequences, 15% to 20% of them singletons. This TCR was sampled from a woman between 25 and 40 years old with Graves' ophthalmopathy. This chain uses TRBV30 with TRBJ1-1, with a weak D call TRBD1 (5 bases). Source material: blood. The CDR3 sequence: CAWRGQGNTEAFF. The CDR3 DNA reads TGTGCCTGGAGGGGTCAGGGGAACACTGAAGCTTTCTTT.